This T cell receptor beta chain stems from a study of identical twins. Study results and caveats: Low generation-probability sequences were in excess among twin-shared out-of-frame alpha sequences. Out-of-frame TCR alpha sharing in monozygotic twins exceeded recombination model predictions.

The table lists this clonotype with many counts. Its antigen remains unknown. The CDR3 extends over 15 amino acids. Trimming pared 12 bases from V and 0 bases from J, leaving 16 bases between. The germline V gene encodes CDR1 KGHDR and CDR2 SFDVKD. TCRdb reanalysed the 5' RACE reads using MiXCR and keeps one entry per CDR3 protein. This table holds about 660,000 distinct CDR3 sequences, 8.5% to 9.5% found once. Another study also made use of these data, one on yellow fever vaccine responses in identical twins.

The V call is TRBV24-1, the J call TRBJ2-2; TRBD2 might be the D (6 bases). This clonotype was sampled from a young woman in good health. What was sequenced was PBMCs. This CDR3 reads CAVGQGLPNTGELFF. DNA for the CDR3: TGTGCCGTTGGCCAGGGACTTCCGAACACCGGGGAGCTGTTTTTT.